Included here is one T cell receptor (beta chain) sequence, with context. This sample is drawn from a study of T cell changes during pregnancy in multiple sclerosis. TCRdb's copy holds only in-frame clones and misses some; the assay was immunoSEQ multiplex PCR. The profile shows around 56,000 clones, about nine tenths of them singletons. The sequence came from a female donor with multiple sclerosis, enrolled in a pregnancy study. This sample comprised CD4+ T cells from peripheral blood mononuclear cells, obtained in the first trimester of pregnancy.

In DNA, the CDR3 is TGTGCCACACGTCCTAAGGGCCTCCCGGGAGAGCAGTACTTC. Translated: CATRPKGLPGEQYF. This sequence joins TRBV19 and TRBJ2-7; the D gene is possibly TRBD2 (5 bases). Between the trimmed V and J ends, which lost 10 bases and 7 bases, there was a span of 23 bases. Germline V gene lookup returns CDR1 LNHDA and CDR2 SQIVND (reference sequence). This CDR3 is 14 amino acids long.